These 5 T cell receptor beta chains were all obtained from the same sample, sequenced in a study of T cell responses to AZD1222 COVID-19 vaccine. Clones were read by immunoSEQ multiplex PCR, and TCRdb kept only the in-frame ones, dropping some. The sample lists roughly 120,000 clones, around 85% occurring once. The material sequenced was peripheral blood, taken on day 0 of AZD1222 vaccination. The receptors originated from an adult in good health.

This chain links TRBV9 with TRBJ1-3; D possibly corresponds to TRBD1 (5 bases). V dropped 4 bases and J dropped 0 bases, with 17 bases sitting between them. CDR1 and CDR2 from the germline V gene are SGDLS and YYNGEE. There are 17 residues in the CDR3. The CDR3 is CASSSGTLRDSGNTIYF. The CDR3 nucleotides read TGTGCCAGCAGCTCTGGGACGCTTCGTGACTCTGGAAACACCATATATTTT.

The chain combines TRBV28 with TRBJ1-1; TRBD1 might be the D (6 bases). The CDR3 contains 17 residues. Trimming removed 3 bases at V and 0 bases at J, with 17 bases between. From germline, CDR1 is MDHEN and CDR2 SYDVKM. CDR3 sequence: CASSFRAPGAMNTEAFF. The CDR3 nucleotides read TGTGCCAGCAGTTTCCGTGCGCCAGGGGCCATGAACACTGAAGCTTTCTTT.

The gene calls are TRBV19 and TRBJ1-1; D possibly corresponds to TRBD1 (5 bases). Germline V gene sequence: CDR1 LNHDA, CDR2 SQIVND (reference sequence). V was clipped by 6 bases and J by 9 bases, with 17 bases between them. This CDR3 has 13 amino acids. The DNA of the CDR3 is TGTGCCAGTAGGAGGGTACAGGACCCCAAAGCTTTCTTT. This encodes CASRRVQDPKAFF.

V is TRBV12-5 and J is TRBJ1-1, with D perhaps TRBD1 (6 bases). Germline V gene lookup returns CDR1 LGHNT and CDR2 FRNRAP. The CDR3 is made up of 12 amino acids. V was pared by 1 base and J by 12 bases, with 12 bases between. DNA for the CDR3: TGTGCTAGTGGTTTGGGACAGGCGAGGTCTTTCTTT. Its translation is CASGLGQARSFF.

The chain carries TRBV5-4 and TRBJ2-3; TRBD2 agrees at 7 bases. With V trimmed by 2 bases and J by 4 bases, 10 bases remained unmatched. CDR3 length: 16 residues. Germline values: CDR1 SGHNT, CDR2 YYREEE (reference sequence). The CDR3 protein is CASSFLSGGSSDTQYF. CDR3 coding DNA: TGTGCCAGCAGCTTTTTGTCGGGAGGAAGTTCAGATACGCAGTATTTT.